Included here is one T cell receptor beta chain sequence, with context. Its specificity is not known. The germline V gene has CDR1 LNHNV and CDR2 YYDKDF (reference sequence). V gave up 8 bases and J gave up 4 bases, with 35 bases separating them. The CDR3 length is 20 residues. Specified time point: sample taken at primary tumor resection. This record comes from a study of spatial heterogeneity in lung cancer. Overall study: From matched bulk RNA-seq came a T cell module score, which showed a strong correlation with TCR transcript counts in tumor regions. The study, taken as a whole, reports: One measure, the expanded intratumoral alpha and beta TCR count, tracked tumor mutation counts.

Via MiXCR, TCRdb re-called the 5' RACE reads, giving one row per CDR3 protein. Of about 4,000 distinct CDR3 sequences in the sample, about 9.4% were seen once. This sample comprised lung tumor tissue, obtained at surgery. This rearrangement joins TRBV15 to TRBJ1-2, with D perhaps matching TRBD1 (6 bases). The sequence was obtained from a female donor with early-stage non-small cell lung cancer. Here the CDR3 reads CATRQRIPRGAGPGGYGYTF. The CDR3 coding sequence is TGTGCCACCCGCCAGAGAATCCCGAGGGGGGCCGGGCCAGGTGGCTATGGCTACACCTTC.